This T cell receptor (beta chain) stems from a study of vaccination and CD4 T cells after COVID-19 (dated by TCRdb to 2022 to 2024). Context from the whole study: Convalescent patients had a positive SARS-CoV-2 result on nasal swab PCR, and of these patients, under ten had mild disease and one had severe disease. Six males and four females were included in the convalescent cohort, with two Hispanic individuals, seven Caucasians, two Asians and one multiracial person represented. Participants received two doses of either the Pfizer-BioNTech BNT162b2 vaccine (n=8) or the Moderna mRNA-1273 vaccine (n=2). Post-COVID blood samples were collected from convalescent patients a median of roughly 100 days after diagnosis, with a range of roughly 35 to 161 days. Post-vaccine blood samples were collected a median of about 11 weeks after the second vaccine dose, ranging from 14 to 241 days. Overlapping spike peptide pools from SARS-CoV-2 and from the common cold coronaviruses HCoV-NL63, HCoV-OC43 and HCoV-229E were used as culture stimuli. Control cultures used a CEFX viral epitope pool as positive control, an HIV-1 Nef peptide pool as negative control, or no peptide. In 9 to 11 COVID-19 convalescent patients and a handful of infection-naive healthy vaccine recipients, researchers compared the spike-specific CD4+ TCR repertoire from before mRNA vaccination with the repertoire from after. On the study overall, not on this receptor specifically: The study included relatively few convalescent patients and did not analyze early timepoints after natural infection. Among convalescent patients, a median about 86% of the SARS-CoV-2-reactive clones seen after vaccination appeared only after vaccination, which suggests priming specific to the vaccine. Of the vaccine-specific clones found in convalescent patients, nearly all (304 of 307) were mono-reactive for SARS-CoV-2 spike instead of being cross-reactive with common cold coronaviruses. The median count of SARS-CoV-2-reactive clonotypes went up from 20 to 25 after infection to a few dozen after vaccination, although the change was not significant.

Library preparation used PCR. TCR sequencing of DNA from cultured CD4+ T cells used the Oncomine TCR Beta short-read assay at the Johns Hopkins FTIC core. The QIAamp micro DNA kit was used to extract genomic DNA from the cultured CD4+ T cells. Oncomine TCR Beta libraries made from cultured CD4+ T cells were pooled using unique dual indexes and sequenced on an Illumina iSeq 100. The original pipeline was this. Non-productive sequences were removed, and CDR3s not starting with C, not ending with F or W, or shorter than 7 amino acids were discarded. Antigen-specific clonotypes were identified using the MANAFEST web application through comparison of peptide-stimulated wells with reference and other culture wells. Positive clones required FDR below 0.05, an odds ratio above 5, and productive frequency above 0.1% in at least two of three replicate wells. A clonotype was classed as cross-reactive if the clonotype showed significant expansion both in SARS-CoV-2 spike wells and in at least one common cold coronavirus spike condition. Similarity between CDR3 sequences was evaluated in R version 3.6.1 using Levenshtein distances (stringdist) and unrooted phylogenetic trees (ape). TCRdb applied fastp at Q25 and MiXCR to the public reads, then kept only in-frame beta chains. Identical CDR3 protein sequences are pooled into one entry, listed with their most common genes and DNA. TCRdb, rather than the study authors, made the V and J calls. Counted in this sample were a few thousand distinct CDR3 sequences; around 66% of them appeared once. Of the sample, under 35% falls within the top ten clones.

Per the germline V gene, ENHRY is the CDR1 and SYGVKD is the CDR2. V has 7 bases trimmed and J has 1 base trimmed; junction bases matching no gene number 5. The CDR3 measures 14 amino acids from cysteine to phenylalanine. The read is trimmed to its CDR3 DNA, 42 bases read in frame from base 1. This clonotype came up a few times. The antigen it recognizes is unknown. Base quality data are lacking; no much larger clone is found one base away. Sample treatment or condition, as interpreted from the label and publication: roughly 10-day PBMC culture with coronavirus spike peptide pools or control peptides (ViraFEST assay). The ViraFEST assay, used in the study, expanded antigen-specific T cells with peptide pools and then identified the expanded clonotypes through TCR sequencing. The convalescent patients' positive SARS-CoV-2 PCR tests fell between March and December 2020, which was before the Alpha, Beta and Delta variants emerged in the United States. Each well held 1.5 million to 2.5 million PBMCs cultured with 9 to 10 ug/ml peptide pools in IMDM containing 5% human AB serum and approximately 10 IU/ml IL-2. Half of the culture medium was replaced with fresh IL-2-containing medium on days 3 and 7. Once the cells had been in culture for over nine days, the EasySep CD4+ T cell isolation kit was used to isolate CD4+ T cells by negative selection. Ficoll-Paque Plus gradient centrifugation was used to isolate PBMCs from whole blood, and the isolated PBMCs were then either used fresh or cryopreserved at -140C. In general, triplicate wells were set up for every culture condition.

The receptor was derived from a human donor who had recovered from COVID-19. Sequencing input: CD4+ T cells from blood, cultured in vitro. This sequence uses TRBV10-3 and TRBJ1-1, with 8 junctional bases fitting TRBD1. The DNA reads TGTGCCATCAACAATGACAGGGGGAACACTGAAGCTTTCTTT. The resulting protein is CAINNDRGNTEAFF.